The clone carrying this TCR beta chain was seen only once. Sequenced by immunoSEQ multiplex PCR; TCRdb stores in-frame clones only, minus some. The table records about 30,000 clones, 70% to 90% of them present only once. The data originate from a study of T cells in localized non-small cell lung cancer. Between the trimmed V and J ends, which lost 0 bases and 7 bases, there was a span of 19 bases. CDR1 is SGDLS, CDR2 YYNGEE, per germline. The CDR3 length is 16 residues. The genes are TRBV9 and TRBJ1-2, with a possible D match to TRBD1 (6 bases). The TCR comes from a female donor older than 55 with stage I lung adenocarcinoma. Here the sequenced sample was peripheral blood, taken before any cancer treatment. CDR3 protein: CASSVESLTSGAGYTF. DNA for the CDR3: TGTGCCAGCAGCGTAGAATCCCTTACATCAGGGGCTGGCTACACCTTC.